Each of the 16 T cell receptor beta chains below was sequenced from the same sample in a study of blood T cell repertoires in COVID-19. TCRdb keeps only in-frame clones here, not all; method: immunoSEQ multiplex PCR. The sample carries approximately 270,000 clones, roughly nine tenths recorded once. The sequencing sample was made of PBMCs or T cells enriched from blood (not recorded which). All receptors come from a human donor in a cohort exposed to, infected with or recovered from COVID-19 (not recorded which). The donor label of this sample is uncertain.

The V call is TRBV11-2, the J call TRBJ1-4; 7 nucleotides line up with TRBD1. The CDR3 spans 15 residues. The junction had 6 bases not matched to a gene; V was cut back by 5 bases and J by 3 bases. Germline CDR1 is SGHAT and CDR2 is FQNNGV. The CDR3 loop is CASSPLTGSNEKLFF. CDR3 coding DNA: TGTGCCAGCAGCCCTTTGACAGGGTCTAATGAAAAACTGTTTTTT.

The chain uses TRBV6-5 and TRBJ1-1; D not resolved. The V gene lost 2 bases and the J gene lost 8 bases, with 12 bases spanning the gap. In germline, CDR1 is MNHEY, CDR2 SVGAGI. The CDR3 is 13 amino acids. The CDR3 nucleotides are TGTGCCAGCAGTTACCTCGAGGGAGGCGAAGCTTTCTTT. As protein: CASSYLEGGEAFF.

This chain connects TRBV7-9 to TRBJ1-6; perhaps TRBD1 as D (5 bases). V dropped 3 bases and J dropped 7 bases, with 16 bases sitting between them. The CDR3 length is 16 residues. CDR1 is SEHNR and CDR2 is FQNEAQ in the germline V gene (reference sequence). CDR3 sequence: CASSFHISRVNSPLHF. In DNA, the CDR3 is TGTGCCAGCAGCTTTCACATAAGCAGGGTCAATTCACCCCTCCACTTT. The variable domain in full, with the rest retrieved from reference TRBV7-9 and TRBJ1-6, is DTGVSQNPRHKITKRGQNVTFRCDPISEHNRLYWYRQTLGQGPEFLTYFQNEAQLEKSRLLSDRFSAERPKGSFSTLEIQRTEQGDSAMYLCASSFHISRVNSPLHFGNGTRLTVT.

CDR3: CAYDLAGHEQYF. CDR3 coding DNA: TGTGCCTACGACTTGGCGGGACACGAGCAGTACTTC. The chain recombines TRBV30 with TRBJ2-7, with TRBD2 as a possible D gene (6 bases). The CDR3 is made up of 12 amino acids. Trimming removed 7 bases from V and 5 bases from J, with 15 bases in between. Germline values: CDR1 GTSNPN, CDR2 SVGIG (reference sequence).

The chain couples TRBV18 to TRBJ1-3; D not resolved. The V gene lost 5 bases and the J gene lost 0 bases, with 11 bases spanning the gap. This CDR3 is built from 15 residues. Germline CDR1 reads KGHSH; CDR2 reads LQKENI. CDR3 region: CASSLAVDSGNTIYF. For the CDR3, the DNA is TGTGCCAGCTCATTAGCAGTCGACTCTGGAAACACCATATATTTT. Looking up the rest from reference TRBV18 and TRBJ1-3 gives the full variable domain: NAGVMQNPRHLVRRRGQEARLRCSPMKGHSHVYWYRQLPEEGLKFMVYLQKENIIDESGMPKERFSAEFPKEGPSILRIQQVVRGDSAAYFCASSLAVDSGNTIYFGEGSWLTVV.

This CDR3 is CASSSDRPFYDGNQPQHF. For the CDR3, the DNA is TGTGCCAGCAGCTCAGACAGACCCTTCTATGATGGCAATCAGCCCCAGCATTTT. The J gene is TRBJ1-5, the V gene TRBV7-9; possible D gene TRBD1, 5 bases. V gave up 4 bases and J gave up 2 bases, with 21 bases separating them. This CDR3 contains 18 residues. From germline, CDR1 is SEHNR and CDR2 FQNEAQ (reference sequence).

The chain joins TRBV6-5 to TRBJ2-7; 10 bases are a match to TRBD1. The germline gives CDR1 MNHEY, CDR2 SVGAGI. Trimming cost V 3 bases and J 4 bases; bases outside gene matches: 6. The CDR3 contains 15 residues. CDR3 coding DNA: TGTGCCAGCAGTTATTATAAGGGACAGGGGTACGAGCAGTACTTC. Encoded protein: CASSYYKGQGYEQYF.

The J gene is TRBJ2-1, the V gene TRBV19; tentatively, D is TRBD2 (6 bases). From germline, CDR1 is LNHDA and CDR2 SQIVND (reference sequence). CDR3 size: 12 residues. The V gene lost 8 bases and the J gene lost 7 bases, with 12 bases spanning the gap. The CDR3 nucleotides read TGTGCCAGTGGGACTCTCTGGAATGAGCAGTTCTTC. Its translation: CASGTLWNEQFF.

The CDR3 DNA follows: TGTGCCAGCAGCCCCGGGACAGAGTCGAACACTGAAGCTTTCTTT. Protein: CASSPGTESNTEAFF. The chain couples TRBV7-9 to TRBJ1-1; 7 nucleotides align to TRBD1. Per germline, CDR1 SEHNR and CDR2 FQNEAQ (reference sequence). J gave up 1 base and V 5 bases, and 7 bases lay outside the gene matches. The CDR3 contains 15 residues.

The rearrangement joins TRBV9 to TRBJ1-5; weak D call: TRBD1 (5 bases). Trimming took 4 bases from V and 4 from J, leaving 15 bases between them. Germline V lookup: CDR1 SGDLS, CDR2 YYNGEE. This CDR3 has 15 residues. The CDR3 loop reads CASSPEAGWNQPQHF. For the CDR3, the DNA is TGTGCCAGCAGCCCCGAGGCAGGGTGGAATCAGCCCCAGCATTTT.

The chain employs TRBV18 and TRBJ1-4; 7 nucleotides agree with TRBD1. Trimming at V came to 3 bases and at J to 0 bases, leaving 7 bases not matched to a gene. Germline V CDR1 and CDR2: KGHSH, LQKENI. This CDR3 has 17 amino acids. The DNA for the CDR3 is TGTGCCAGCTCACCCCCCGGGACAGCTGCAACTAATGAAAAACTGTTTTTT. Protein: CASSPPGTAATNEKLFF.

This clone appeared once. The CDR3 nucleotides are TGTGCCAGCAGGGACAGGGGAATAACTGAAGCTTTCTTT. Its translation is CASRDRGITEAFF. The chain carries TRBV27 and TRBJ1-1; 9 bases align to TRBD1. Losses at the gene ends were 6 bases for V and 5 bases for J; bases not matched to a gene: 4. Germline CDR1 is MNHEY and CDR2 is SMNVEV (reference sequence). The CDR3 is 13 residues long.

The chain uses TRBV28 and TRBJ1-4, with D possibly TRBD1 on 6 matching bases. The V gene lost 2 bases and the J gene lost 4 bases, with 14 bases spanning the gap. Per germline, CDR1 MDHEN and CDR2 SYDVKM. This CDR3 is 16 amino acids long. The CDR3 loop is CASSLQGGGSNEKLFF. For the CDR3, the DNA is TGTGCCAGCAGTTTACAAGGGGGGGGGAGTAATGAAAAACTGTTTTTT. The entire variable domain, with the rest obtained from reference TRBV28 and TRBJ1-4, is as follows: DVKVTQSSRYLVKRTGEKVFLECVQDMDHENMFWYRQDPGLGLRLIYFSYDVKMKEKGDIPEGYSVSREKKERFSLILESASTNQTSMYLCASSLQGGGSNEKLFFGSGTQLSVL.

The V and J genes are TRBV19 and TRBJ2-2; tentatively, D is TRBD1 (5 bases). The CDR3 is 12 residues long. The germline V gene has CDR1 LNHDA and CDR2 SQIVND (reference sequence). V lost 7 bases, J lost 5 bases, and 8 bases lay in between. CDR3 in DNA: TGTGCCAGTAACAGGCGAACCGGGGAGCTGTTTTTT. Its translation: CASNRRTGELFF. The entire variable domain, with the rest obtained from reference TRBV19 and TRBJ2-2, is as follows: DGGITQSPKYLFRKEGQNVTLSCEQNLNHDAMYWYRQDPGQGLRLIYYSQIVNDFQKGDIAEGYSVSREKKESFPLTVTSAQKNPTAFYLCASNRRTGELFFGEGSRLTVL.

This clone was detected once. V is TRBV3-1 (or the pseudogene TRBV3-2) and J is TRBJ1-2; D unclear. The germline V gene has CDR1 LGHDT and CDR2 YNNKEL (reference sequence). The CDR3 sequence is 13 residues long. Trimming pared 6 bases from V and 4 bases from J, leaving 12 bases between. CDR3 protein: CASRASEGYGYTF. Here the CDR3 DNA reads TGTGCCAGCAGGGCCTCCGAGGGCTATGGCTACACCTTC.

CDR3 sequence reads: CASSRRRDGNQPQHF. The CDR3 region has the DNA TGTGCCAGTAGTAGGAGGCGGGACGGCAATCAGCCCCAGCATTTT. V gene TRBV19 combines with J gene TRBJ1-5; maybe TRBD1 (5 bases). The germline V gene encodes CDR1 LNHDA and CDR2 SQIVND (reference sequence). Trimming stripped 4 bases from V and 2 bases from J, with 12 bases between. The CDR3 is made up of 15 amino acids.